A selection of T cell receptor beta chains follows, all from one sample in a study of cytomegalovirus exposure and HLA in healthy donors. The table came from immunoSEQ multiplex PCR; TCRdb's copy has only in-frame clones and leaves some out. Among over 100,000 clones listed, 70% to 80% were seen once. The specimen sequenced was PBMCs. These receptors came from a female donor in good health and CMV-seronegative. Both conserved end residues are part of each CDR3. D genes are given only for firm matches. Expanded clones are given a class, and other clones once, few, many or no size at all.

V gene,D gene,clone size,J gene,CDR3 DNA,CDR3 protein
TRBV28,TRBD1,-,TRBJ2-5,TGTGCCAGCAGTACCTACCTACAGGGGGCTAAAGAGACCCAGTACTTC,CASSTYLQGAKETQYF
TRBV4-1,TRBD2,-,TRBJ2-7,TGCGCCAGCAGCCCCCGGCTAGCGGAATACGAGCAGTACTTC,CASSPRLAEYEQYF
TRBV4-2,-,-,TRBJ2-1,TGTGCCAGCAGCCCTAGGCGCAGGGGTTTCACAACTGAGCAGTTCTTC,CASSPRRRGFTTEQFF
TRBV19,TRBD1,-,TRBJ1-3,TGTGCCAGTAGTATTCGGGGACAAGGGGGCCCTGGAAACACCATATATTTT,CASSIRGQGGPGNTIYF
TRBV29-1,TRBD2,-,TRBJ2-7,TGCAGCGTCGTCGGGACTAGCGGGAGGGCCCAAAGCGAGCAGTACTTC,CSVVGTSGRAQSEQYF
TRBV28,TRBD1,once,TRBJ1-3,TGTGCCAGCCGACAGGGAACCTCCGGAAACACCATATATTTT,CASRQGTSGNTIYF
TRBV29-1,-,-,TRBJ1-2,TGCAGCGTTGATCTGGGGGGGAGCCGCTCTGGCTACACCTTC,CSVDLGGSRSGYTF
TRBV9,-,-,TRBJ2-3,TGTGCCAGCAGCGGAAGCGGACCCTCGGATACGCAGTATTTT,CASSGSGPSDTQYF
TRBV5-1,TRBD1,-,TRBJ2-7,TGCGCCAGCAGCTCCTGGACAGGGGTTGGGTACGAGCAGTACTTC,CASSSWTGVGYEQYF
TRBV6-6,TRBD2,once,TRBJ2-1,TGTGCCAGGGGGGGGTGGCGGGAGTTCTCCCATGAGCAGTTCTTC,CARGGWREFSHEQFF
TRBV6-4,-,-,TRBJ2-6,TGTGCCAGCAGTGCTCTCCGGACAGCGAAACCTGGGGCCAACGTCCTGACTTTC,CASSALRTAKPGANVLTF
TRBV21-1,-,-,TRBJ2-7,TGTGCCAGCAGGAGAACCTATCGGGGCGAGCAGTACTTC,CASRRTYRGEQYF
TRBV18,-,-,TRBJ1-4,TGTGCCAGCTCACCACCTTCAGGCTTCAAACTGTTTTTT,CASSPPSGFKLFF
TRBV5-1,-,once,TRBJ2-7,TGCGCCAGCACCGCAGGGCCCAGCTCCTACGAGCAGTACTTC,CASTAGPSSYEQYF
TRBV28,-,-,TRBJ1-5,TGTGCCAGCAGTCCCCCTTCGAGCAATCAGCCCCAGCATTTT,CASSPPSSNQPQHF
TRBV28,TRBD1,few,TRBJ2-7,TGTGCCAGCAGTCCTTACTACAGGGGGCAGAGCTACGAGCAGTACTTC,CASSPYYRGQSYEQYF
TRBV4-3,-,-,TRBJ1-6,TGCGCCAGCAGTTCGAACTCTGACGGGCCCCTCCACTTT,CASSSNSDGPLHF
TRBV18,-,-,TRBJ2-1,TGTGCCAGCTCGCTAGAGCTGATAAATAATGAGCAGTTCTTC,CASSLELINNEQFF
TRBV27,TRBD1,-,TRBJ2-7,TGTGCCAGCAGAAACCTCCCGGGACAGGTAGGCGAGCAGTACTTC,CASRNLPGQVGEQYF
TRBV11-2,-,-,TRBJ1-3,TGTGCCAGCAGCTTTGGGCAATTTGGAAACACCATATATTTT,CASSFGQFGNTIYF
TRBV7-9,-,-,TRBJ1-2,TGTGCCAGCAGCTTAGCCGGGGACTATGGCTACACCTTC,CASSLAGDYGYTF
TRBV2,-,-,TRBJ2-7,TGTGCCAGCAGGCCCCTTTTCCGAGTCTCCTACGAGCAGTACTTC,CASRPLFRVSYEQYF